These 5 T cell receptor beta chains were sequenced from one sample in a study of neurological immune-mediated disorders. A single record per CDR3 protein comes from TCRdb applying MiXCR to the 5' RACE reads. The top ten hold about 1.1% of the sample, which has about 82,000 distinct CDR3 sequences, approximately 2.4% seen once. Input material: PBMCs. The source of these receptors is a woman aged 30 to 39 with multiple sclerosis.

This clonotype was seen repeatedly, ten times or more. The chain couples TRBV11-2 to TRBJ2-2; TRBD2 matches 10 bases. CDR1 and CDR2 (germline): SGHAT, FQNNGV. V trimming: 5 bases; J trimming: 1 base; junction bases outside the gene matches: 16. The CDR3 sequence is 20 residues long. The CDR3 spells CASSPSPGLALGLNTGELFF. DNA for the CDR3: TGTGCCAGCAGCCCTTCCCCGGGACTAGCGTTGGGGTTGAACACCGGGGAGCTGTTTTTT.

This clonotype was seen repeatedly, ten times or more. V is TRBV12-3 or TRBV12-4 and J is TRBJ1-2; D might be TRBD1 (6 bases). The CDR3 has 13 amino acids. The V gene lost 7 bases and the J gene lost 4 bases, with 13 bases spanning the gap. The CDR3 sequence is CASTLDSAYGYTF. For the CDR3, the DNA is TGTGCCAGCACCCTGGACAGCGCCTATGGCTACACCTTC.

Many counts were recorded for this clonotype. This rearrangement joins TRBV24-1 to TRBJ1-2, with D perhaps TRBD1 (5 bases). V was clipped by 3 bases and J by 6 bases, with 10 bases between them. The CDR3 has 13 residues. Germline assignment: CDR1 KGHDR and CDR2 SFDVKD. Written as DNA, the CDR3 is TGTGCCACCAGTGATCTCGACAGTCATGGCTACACCTTC. Translation: CATSDLDSHGYTF.

At least ten counts were recorded for this clonotype. The V call is TRBV7-9, the J call TRBJ1-2; no reliable D call. The CDR3 has 15 amino acids. Germline-derived CDR1 and CDR2 are SEHNR and FQNEAQ (reference sequence). V lost 2 bases, J lost 4 bases, and 14 bases lay in between. The CDR3 DNA follows: TGTGCCAGCAGCTTATTGGACGTTAACTTCTATGGCTACACCTTC. Translation: CASSLLDVNFYGYTF. The full variable domain, completed using reference TRBV7-9 and TRBJ1-2, is DTGVSQNPRHKITKRGQNVTFRCDPISEHNRLYWYRQTLGQGPEFLTYFQNEAQLEKSRLLSDRFSAERPKGSFSTLEIQRTEQGDSAMYLCASSLLDVNFYGYTFGSGTRLTVV.

This clonotype was seen ten or more times. The rearrangement uses TRBV15 and TRBJ2-7, with TRBD2 identical over 8 bases. Per the germline V gene, CDR1 is LNHNV and CDR2 is YYDKDF (reference sequence). This CDR3 has 13 amino acids. After removal of 6 bases from V and 2 bases from J, the junction contained 3 bases not matched to a gene. CDR3 residues: CATRQTSAYEQYF. DNA for the CDR3: TGTGCCACCAGGCAGACTAGCGCCTACGAGCAGTACTTC.